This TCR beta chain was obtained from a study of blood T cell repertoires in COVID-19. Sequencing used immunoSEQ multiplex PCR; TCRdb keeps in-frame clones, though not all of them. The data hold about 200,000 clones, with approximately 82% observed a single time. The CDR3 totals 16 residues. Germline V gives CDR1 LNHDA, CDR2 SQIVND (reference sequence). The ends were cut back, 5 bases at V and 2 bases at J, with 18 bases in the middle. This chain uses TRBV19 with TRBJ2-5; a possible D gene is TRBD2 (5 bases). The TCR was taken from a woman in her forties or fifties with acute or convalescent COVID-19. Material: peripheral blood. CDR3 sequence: CASSPARGGGQETQYF. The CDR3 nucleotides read TGTGCCAGTAGTCCCGCCCGCGGAGGCGGGCAAGAGACCCAGTACTTC.